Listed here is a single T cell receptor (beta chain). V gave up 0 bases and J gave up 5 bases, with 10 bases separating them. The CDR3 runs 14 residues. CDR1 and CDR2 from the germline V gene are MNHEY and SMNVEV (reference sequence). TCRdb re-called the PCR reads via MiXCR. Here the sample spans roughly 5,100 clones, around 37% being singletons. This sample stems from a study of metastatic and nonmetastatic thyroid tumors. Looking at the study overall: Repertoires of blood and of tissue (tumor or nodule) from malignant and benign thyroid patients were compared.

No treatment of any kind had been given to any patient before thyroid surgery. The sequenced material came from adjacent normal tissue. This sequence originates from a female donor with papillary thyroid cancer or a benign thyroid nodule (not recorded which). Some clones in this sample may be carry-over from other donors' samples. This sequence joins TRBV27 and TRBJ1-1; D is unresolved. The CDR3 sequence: CASSLSGSGTEAFF. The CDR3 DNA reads TGTGCCAGCAGTTTATCTGGGAGTGGGACTGAAGCTTTCTTT.